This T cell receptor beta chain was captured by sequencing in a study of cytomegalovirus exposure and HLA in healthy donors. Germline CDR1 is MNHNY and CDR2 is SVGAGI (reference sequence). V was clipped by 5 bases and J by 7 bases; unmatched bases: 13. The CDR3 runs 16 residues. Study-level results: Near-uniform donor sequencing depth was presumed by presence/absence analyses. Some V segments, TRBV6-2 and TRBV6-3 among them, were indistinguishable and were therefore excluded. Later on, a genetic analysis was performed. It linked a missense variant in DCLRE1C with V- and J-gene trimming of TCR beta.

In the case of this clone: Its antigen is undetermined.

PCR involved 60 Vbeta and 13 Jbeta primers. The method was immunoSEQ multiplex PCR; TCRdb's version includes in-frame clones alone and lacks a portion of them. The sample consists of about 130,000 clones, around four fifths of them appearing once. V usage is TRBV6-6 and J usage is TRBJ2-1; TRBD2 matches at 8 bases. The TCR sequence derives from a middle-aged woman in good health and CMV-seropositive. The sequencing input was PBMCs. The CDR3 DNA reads TGTGCCAGCAGTCCCCTCGGGGCGGGGGGTTTTAATGAGCAGTTCTTC. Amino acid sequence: CASSPLGAGGFNEQFF.